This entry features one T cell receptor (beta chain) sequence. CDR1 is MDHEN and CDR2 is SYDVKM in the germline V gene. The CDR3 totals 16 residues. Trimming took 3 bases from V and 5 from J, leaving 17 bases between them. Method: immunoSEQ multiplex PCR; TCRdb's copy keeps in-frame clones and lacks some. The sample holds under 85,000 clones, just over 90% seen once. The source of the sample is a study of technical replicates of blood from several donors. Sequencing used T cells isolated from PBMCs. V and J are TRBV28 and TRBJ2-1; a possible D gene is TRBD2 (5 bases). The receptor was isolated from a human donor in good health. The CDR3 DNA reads TGTGCCAGCAGTTTGGTATCGGGATCGGTCCACAATGAGCAGTTCTTC. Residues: CASSLVSGSVHNEQFF.